This TCR beta chain came from a study of tissue T cells after allogeneic stem cell transplantation. Produced via immunoSEQ multiplex PCR; TCRdb's table is partial and in-frame only. The sample lists about 50,000 clones; roughly four fifths were seen once. On this clone itself: The target antigen is unknown. Genes and germline come from the mouse. The read terminates 1 residue before the CDR3 end, so the remaining end is supplied by the germline J gene.

The germline gives CDR1 GKSSPN, CDR2 SITVG. Trimming removed 0 bases from V and 4 bases from J; junction bases left unmatched: 0. CDR3 length: 13 amino acids. Whole-study findings and limits: Some tissue clones might be persisting host cells; their alloreactivity or antigen specificity was not determined. Tissue-detected TCR repertoire was only partly captured by blood and spleen T cells.

Sequenced sample: sorted cells pooled from one or two spleens. The sequence came from a pool of C57BL/6 mice in good health. V is TRBV31 and J is TRBJ2-5, with 8 nucleotides matching TRBD2. This CDR3 reads CAWSLLGEDTQYF. The CDR3 DNA, read in part, is TGTGCCTGGAGTCTACTGGGGGAAGACACCCAGTAC.